The entry that follows covers one T cell receptor (beta chain) sequence. Antigen: not known. Trimming took 4 bases from V and 4 from J; bases not matched to a gene: 4. Germline lookup yields CDR1 SEHNR and CDR2 FQNEAQ (reference sequence). There are 16 residues in the CDR3. Healthy bone marrow donors made up the cohort. This record comes from a study of cytomegalovirus exposure and HLA in healthy donors. General observations from the study: Presence/absence analyses treated sequencing depth as roughly uniform across donors. TCR beta sequences reportedly predicted the HLA-A and HLA-B alleles of most subjects accurately.

A multiplex PCR was run with 60 Vbeta primers and 13 Jbeta primers. This table comes from immunoSEQ multiplex PCR, and its TCRdb copy is limited to in-frame clones, with some not included. The data show about 120,000 clones, less than 85% seen once. Sample: PBMCs. The TCR originated in a female donor in good health and CMV-seronegative. The rearrangement links TRBV7-9 to TRBJ2-3; 14 bases match TRBD2. The CDR3 here is CASSSGLAGVADTQYF. CDR3 bases: TGTGCCAGCAGCTCGGGACTAGCGGGAGTGGCAGATACGCAGTATTTT. The whole variable domain, remainder taken from reference TRBV7-9 and TRBJ2-3, is DTGVSQNPRHKITKRGQNVTFRCDPISEHNRLYWYRQTLGQGPEFLTYFQNEAQLEKSRLLSDRFSAERPKGSFSTLEIQRTEQGDSAMYLCASSSGLAGVADTQYFGPGTRLTVL.